This T cell receptor beta chain was sequenced for a study of neurological immune-mediated disorders. Study findings and constraints: The absence of shared CDR3 amino acid sequences among expanded clones across subjects suggests private repertoires in all groups.

This clonotype was picked up many times. Its target is not known. This CDR3 is built from 13 residues. The ends lost 2 bases at V and 6 bases at J; junction bases unmatched: 3. Germline V gives CDR1 DFQATT, CDR2 SNEGSKA (reference sequence). Each TCR transcript was tagged with a 10-nucleotide random UMI during 5'RACE. One entry per CDR3 protein results from TCRdb running MiXCR on the 5' RACE reads. This repertoire shows around 40,000 distinct CDR3 sequences, less than 9% found once; its top ten account for 5.5% to 6%. Use was made of 750,000 to 1,000,000 CD4+ or CD8+ T cells in sorted libraries. This clonotype originated in a man aged 50 to 60 in good health. Material: CD4+ T cells from blood. V and J are TRBV20-1 and TRBJ2-5; TRBD2 agrees at 10 bases. The CDR3 DNA reads as TGCAGTGCTAGATCTAGCGGGAGAAAGACCCAGTACTTC. Translating it yields CSARSSGRKTQYF.